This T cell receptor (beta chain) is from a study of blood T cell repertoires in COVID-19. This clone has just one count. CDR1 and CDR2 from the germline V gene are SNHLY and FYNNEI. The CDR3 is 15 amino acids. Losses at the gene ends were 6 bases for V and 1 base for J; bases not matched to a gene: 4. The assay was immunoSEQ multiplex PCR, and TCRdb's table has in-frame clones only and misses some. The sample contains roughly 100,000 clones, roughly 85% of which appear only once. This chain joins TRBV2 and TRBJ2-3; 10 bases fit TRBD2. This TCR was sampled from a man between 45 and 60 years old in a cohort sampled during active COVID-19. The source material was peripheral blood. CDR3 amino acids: CASSRLAGGTDTQYF. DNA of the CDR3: TGTGCCAGCAGCCGCCTAGCGGGGGGCACAGATACGCAGTATTTT.